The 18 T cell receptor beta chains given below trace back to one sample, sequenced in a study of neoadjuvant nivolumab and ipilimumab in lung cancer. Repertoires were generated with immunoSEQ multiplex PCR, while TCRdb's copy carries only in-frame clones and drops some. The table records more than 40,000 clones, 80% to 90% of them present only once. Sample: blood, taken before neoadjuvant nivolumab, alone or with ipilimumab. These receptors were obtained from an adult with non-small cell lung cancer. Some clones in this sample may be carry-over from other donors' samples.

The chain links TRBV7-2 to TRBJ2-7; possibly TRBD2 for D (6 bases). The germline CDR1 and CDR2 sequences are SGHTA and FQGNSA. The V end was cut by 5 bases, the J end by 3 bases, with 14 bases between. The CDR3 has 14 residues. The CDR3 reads CASSLSEGLYEQYF. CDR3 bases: TGTGCCAGCAGCCTCTCGGAGGGCCTCTACGAGCAGTACTTC.

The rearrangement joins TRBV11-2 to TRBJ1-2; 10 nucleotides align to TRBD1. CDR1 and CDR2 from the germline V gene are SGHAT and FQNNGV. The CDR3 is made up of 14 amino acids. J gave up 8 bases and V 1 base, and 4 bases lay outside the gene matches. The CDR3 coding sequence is TGTGCCAGCAGCTTAGGACAGGGGGCGCGGGGCTACACCTTC. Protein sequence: CASSLGQGARGYTF.

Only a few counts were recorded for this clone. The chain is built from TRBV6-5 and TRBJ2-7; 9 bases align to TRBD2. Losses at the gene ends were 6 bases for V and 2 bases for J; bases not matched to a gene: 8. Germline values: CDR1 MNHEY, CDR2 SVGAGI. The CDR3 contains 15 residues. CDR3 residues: CASSMTSGGPYEQYF. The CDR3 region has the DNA TGTGCCAGCAGCATGACTAGCGGAGGGCCCTACGAGCAGTACTTC.

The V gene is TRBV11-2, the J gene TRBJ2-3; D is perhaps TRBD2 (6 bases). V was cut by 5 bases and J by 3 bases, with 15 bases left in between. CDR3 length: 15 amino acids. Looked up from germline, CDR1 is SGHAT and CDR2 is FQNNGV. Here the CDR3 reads CASSPGTHGTDTQYF. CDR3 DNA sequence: TGTGCCAGCAGCCCAGGGACTCATGGGACAGATACGCAGTATTTT.

CDR3 protein: CASSLDWGVANTEAFF. The CDR3 bases are TGCGCCAGCAGCTTGGATTGGGGGGTGGCGAACACTGAAGCTTTCTTT. V gene TRBV5-1 combines with J gene TRBJ1-1; possibly TRBD1 for D (5 bases). The V and J ends lost 0 bases and 1 base respectively, with 13 bases between them. The length of the CDR3 is 16 residues. Germline CDR1 is SGHRS and CDR2 is YFSETQ. Variable domain in full (rest from reference TRBV5-1 and TRBJ1-1): KAGVTQTPRYLIKTRGQQVTLSCSPISGHRSVSWYQQTPGQGLQFLFEYFSETQRNKGNFPGRFSGRQFSNSRSEMNVSTLELGDSALYLCASSLDWGVANTEAFFGQGTRLTVV.

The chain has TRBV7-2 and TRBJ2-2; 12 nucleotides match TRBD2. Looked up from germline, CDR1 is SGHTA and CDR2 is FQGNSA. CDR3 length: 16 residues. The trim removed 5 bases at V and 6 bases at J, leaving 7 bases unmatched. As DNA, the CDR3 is TGTGCCAGCAGCCACCCTAGCGGGAGGGCCTCCGGGGAGCTGTTTTTT. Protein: CASSHPSGRASGELFF.

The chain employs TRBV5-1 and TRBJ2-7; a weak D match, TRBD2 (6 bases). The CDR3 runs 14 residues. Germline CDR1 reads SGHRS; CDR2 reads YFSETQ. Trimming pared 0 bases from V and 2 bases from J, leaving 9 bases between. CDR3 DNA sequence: TGCGCCAGCAGCTTGGCCGGGAGCACCTACGAGCAGTACTTC. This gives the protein CASSLAGSTYEQYF. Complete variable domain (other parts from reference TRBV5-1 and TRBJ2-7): KAGVTQTPRYLIKTRGQQVTLSCSPISGHRSVSWYQQTPGQGLQFLFEYFSETQRNKGNFPGRFSGRQFSNSRSEMNVSTLELGDSALYLCASSLAGSTYEQYFGPGTRLTVT.

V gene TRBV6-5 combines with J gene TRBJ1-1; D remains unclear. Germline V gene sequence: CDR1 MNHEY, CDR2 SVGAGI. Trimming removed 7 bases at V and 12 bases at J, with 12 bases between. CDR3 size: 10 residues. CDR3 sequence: CASKRDVTFF. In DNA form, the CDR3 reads TGTGCCAGCAAGAGGGATGTAACTTTCTTT.

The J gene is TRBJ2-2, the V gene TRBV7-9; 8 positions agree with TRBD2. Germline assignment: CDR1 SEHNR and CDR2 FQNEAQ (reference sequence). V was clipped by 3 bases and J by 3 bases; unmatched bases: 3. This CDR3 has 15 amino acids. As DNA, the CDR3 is TGTGCCAGCAGCTTGGGCGGGAGGCACACCGGGGAGCTGTTTTTT. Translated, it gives CASSLGGRHTGELFF.

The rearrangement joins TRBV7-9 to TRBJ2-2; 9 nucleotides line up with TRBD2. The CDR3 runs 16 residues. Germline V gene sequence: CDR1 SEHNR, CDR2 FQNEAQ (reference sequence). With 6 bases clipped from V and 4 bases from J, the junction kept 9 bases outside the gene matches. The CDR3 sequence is CASSPGLAPTTGELFF. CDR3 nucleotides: TGTGCCAGCAGTCCTGGACTAGCGCCTACCACCGGGGAGCTGTTTTTT.

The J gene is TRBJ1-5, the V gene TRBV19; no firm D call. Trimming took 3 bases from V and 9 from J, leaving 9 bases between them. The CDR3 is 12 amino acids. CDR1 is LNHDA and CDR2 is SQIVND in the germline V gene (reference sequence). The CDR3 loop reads CASSMMGGPQHF. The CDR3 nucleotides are TGTGCCAGTAGTATGATGGGAGGGCCCCAGCATTTT. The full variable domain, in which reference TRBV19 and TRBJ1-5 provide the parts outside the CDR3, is DGGITQSPKYLFRKEGQNVTLSCEQNLNHDAMYWYRQDPGQGLRLIYYSQIVNDFQKGDIAEGYSVSREKKESFPLTVTSAQKNPTAFYLCASSMMGGPQHFGDGTRLSIL.

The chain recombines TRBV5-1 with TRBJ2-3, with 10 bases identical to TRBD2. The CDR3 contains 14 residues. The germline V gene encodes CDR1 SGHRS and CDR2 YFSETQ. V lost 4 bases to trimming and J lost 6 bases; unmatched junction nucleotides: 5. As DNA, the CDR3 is TGCGCCAGCAGCAGCCGTAGCGGGAGGGATACGCAGTATTTT. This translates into CASSSRSGRDTQYF. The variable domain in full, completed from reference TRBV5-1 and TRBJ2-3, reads KAGVTQTPRYLIKTRGQQVTLSCSPISGHRSVSWYQQTPGQGLQFLFEYFSETQRNKGNFPGRFSGRQFSNSRSEMNVSTLELGDSALYLCASSSRSGRDTQYFGPGTRLTVL.

The CDR3 region is CASSEEGQSYEQYF. For the CDR3, the DNA is TGTGCCAGCAGTGAGGAGGGACAGAGCTACGAGCAGTACTTC. V is TRBV2 and J is TRBJ2-7; D is possibly TRBD1 (7 bases). V was trimmed by 3 bases and J by 3 bases, leaving 12 bases between them. Germline CDR1 and CDR2: SNHLY and FYNNEI. The CDR3 is 14 amino acids.

CDR3 bases: TGTGCCAGCAGTCGGCAGGGTTCAGATACGCAGTATTTT. This translates into CASSRQGSDTQYF. V usage is TRBV25-1 and J usage is TRBJ2-3, with D possibly matching TRBD1 (5 bases). The CDR3 is 13 residues long. V was trimmed by 5 bases and J by 4 bases, leaving 10 bases between them. Per the germline V gene, CDR1 is MGHDK and CDR2 is SYGVNS.

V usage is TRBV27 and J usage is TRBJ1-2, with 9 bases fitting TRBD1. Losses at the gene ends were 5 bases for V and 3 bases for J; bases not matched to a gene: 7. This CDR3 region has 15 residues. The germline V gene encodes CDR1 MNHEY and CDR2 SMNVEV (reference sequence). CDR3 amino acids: CASSPGQGEDYGYTF. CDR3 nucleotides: TGTGCCAGCAGTCCGGGACAGGGAGAGGACTATGGCTACACCTTC.

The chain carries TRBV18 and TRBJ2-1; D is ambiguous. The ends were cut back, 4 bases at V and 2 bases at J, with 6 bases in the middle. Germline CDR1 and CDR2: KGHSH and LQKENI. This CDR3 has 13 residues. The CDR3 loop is CASSQDPYNEQFF. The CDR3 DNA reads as TGTGCCAGCTCACAGGATCCCTACAATGAGCAGTTCTTC.

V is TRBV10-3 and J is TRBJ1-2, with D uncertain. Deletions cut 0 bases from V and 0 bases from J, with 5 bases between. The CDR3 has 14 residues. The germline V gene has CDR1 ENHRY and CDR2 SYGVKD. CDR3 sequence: CAISESRANYGYTF. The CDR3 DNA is TGTGCCATCAGTGAGTCGCGAGCTAACTATGGCTACACCTTC.

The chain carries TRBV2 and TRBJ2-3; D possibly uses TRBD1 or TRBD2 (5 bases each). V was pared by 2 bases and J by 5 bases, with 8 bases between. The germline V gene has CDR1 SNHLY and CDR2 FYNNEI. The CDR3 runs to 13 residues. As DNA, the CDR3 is TGTGCCAGCAGTGAACTGGGGGTAGATACGCAGTATTTT. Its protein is CASSELGVDTQYF. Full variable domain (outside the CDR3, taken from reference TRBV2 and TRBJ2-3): EPEVTQTPSHQVTQMGQEVILRCVPISNHLYFYWYRQILGQKVEFLVSFYNNEISEKSEIFDDQFSVERPDGSNFTLKIRSTKLEDSAMYFCASSELGVDTQYFGPGTRLTVL.